This T cell receptor (beta chain) is from a study of CD8 T cells in Susac syndrome. The diagnostic criteria for definite or probable disease, as recently defined, were met by the patients with Susac syndrome. Random hexamers served to reverse transcribe roughly 0.5 to 1 ug RNA. Coverage of TCR beta CDR3 amplification by immunoSEQ multiplex PCR extended to 54 Vbeta and 13 Jbeta. TCRdb redid the calling of the immunoSEQ multiplex PCR reads with MiXCR, one entry per CDR3 protein. In the table there are more than 200,000 distinct CDR3 sequences, about 95% of which are singletons. This clonotype occurred once. The sequencing sample was made of CD4+ T cells from PBMCs. The source is a human donor with Susac syndrome.

The CDR3 DNA is TGTGCCAGCAGTCCCCCGGGTAGAGGGCGGGGTACTGAAGCTTTCTTT. Residues: CASSPPGRGRGTEAFF. V gene TRBV12-3 or TRBV12-4 combines with J gene TRBJ1-1; D gene ambiguous. The CDR3 loop spans 16 amino acids. V was pared by 5 bases and J by 5 bases, with 21 bases between.